This TCR beta chain was identified in a study of T cells in Graves' hyperthyroidism and ophthalmopathy. Study as a whole: Peripheral blood was acquired at first diagnosis, ahead of any therapy whatsoever. Notes on the study in general: Most thyroid clonotypes expanded above 0.001 appeared in blood too.

10 ml fresh peripheral blood yielded the PBMCs. Amplification targeted TCR beta CDR3 regions from RNA transcripts. Primed by the HTBI set, a first-round RT-PCR was run on the TCR CDR3. TCRdb ran MiXCR on the multiplex PCR reads and lists one entry per CDR3 protein. The sample has hundreds of thousands of distinct CDR3 sequences; around 13% are singletons. The V end was cut by 4 bases, the J end by 0 bases, with 11 bases between. The CDR3 is made up of 15 amino acids. Germline lookup yields CDR1 SGHDT and CDR2 YYEEEE. This clonotype has a count of ten or more. Its antigen is unidentified. The sequenced sample was blood. The chain uses TRBV5-6 and TRBJ2-1; TRBD1 might be the D (6 bases). This TCR came from a woman in her 30s with Graves' hyperthyroidism that later progressed to Graves' ophthalmopathy. As DNA, the CDR3 is TGTGCCAGCAGCGGGACATCCCGCTCCTACAATGAGCAGTTCTTC. Its protein product is CASSGTSRSYNEQFF.